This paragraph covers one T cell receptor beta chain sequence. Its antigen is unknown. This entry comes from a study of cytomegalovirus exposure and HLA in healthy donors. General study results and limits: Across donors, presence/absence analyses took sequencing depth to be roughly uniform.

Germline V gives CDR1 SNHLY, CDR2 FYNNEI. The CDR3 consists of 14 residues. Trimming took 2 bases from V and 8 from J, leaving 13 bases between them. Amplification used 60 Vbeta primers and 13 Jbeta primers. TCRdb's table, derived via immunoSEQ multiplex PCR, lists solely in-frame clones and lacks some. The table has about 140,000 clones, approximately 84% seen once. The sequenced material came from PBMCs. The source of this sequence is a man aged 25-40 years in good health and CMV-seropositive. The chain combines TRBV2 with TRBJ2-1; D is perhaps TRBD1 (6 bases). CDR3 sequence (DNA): TGTGCCAGCAGTGAACAGGGGCGCGGCGATGAGCAGTTCTTC. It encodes CASSEQGRGDEQFF.